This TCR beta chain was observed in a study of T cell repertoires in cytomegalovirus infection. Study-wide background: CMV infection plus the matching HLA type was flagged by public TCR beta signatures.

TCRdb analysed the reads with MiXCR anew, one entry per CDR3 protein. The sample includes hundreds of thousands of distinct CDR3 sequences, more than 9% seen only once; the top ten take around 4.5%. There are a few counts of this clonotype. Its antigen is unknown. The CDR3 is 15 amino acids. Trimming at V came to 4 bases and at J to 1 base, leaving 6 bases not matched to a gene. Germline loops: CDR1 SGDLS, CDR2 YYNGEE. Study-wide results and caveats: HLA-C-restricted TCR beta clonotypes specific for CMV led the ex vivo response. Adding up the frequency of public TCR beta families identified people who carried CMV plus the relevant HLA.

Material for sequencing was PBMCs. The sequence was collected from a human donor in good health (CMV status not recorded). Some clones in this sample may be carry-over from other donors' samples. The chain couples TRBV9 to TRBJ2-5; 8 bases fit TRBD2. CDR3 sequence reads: CASSKSGGTQETQYF. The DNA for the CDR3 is TGTGCCAGCAGCAAGTCGGGAGGGACCCAAGAGACCCAGTACTTC.